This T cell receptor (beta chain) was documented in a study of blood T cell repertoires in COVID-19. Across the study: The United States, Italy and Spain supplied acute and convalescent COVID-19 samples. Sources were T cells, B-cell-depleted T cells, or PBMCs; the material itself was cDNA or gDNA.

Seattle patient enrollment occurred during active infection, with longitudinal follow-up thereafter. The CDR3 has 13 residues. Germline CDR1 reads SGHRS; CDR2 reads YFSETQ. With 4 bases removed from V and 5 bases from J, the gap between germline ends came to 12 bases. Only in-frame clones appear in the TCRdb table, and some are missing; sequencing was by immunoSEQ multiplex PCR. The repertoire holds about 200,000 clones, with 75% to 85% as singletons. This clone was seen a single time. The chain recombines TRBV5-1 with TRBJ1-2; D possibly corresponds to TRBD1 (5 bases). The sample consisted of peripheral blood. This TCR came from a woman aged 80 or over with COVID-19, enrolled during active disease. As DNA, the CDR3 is TGCGCCAGCAGCGCCAGACAGCAGTATGGCTACACCTTC. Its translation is CASSARQQYGYTF. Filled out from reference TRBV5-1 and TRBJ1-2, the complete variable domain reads KAGVTQTPRYLIKTRGQQVTLSCSPISGHRSVSWYQQTPGQGLQFLFEYFSETQRNKGNFPGRFSGRQFSNSRSEMNVSTLELGDSALYLCASSARQQYGYTFGSGTRLTVV.